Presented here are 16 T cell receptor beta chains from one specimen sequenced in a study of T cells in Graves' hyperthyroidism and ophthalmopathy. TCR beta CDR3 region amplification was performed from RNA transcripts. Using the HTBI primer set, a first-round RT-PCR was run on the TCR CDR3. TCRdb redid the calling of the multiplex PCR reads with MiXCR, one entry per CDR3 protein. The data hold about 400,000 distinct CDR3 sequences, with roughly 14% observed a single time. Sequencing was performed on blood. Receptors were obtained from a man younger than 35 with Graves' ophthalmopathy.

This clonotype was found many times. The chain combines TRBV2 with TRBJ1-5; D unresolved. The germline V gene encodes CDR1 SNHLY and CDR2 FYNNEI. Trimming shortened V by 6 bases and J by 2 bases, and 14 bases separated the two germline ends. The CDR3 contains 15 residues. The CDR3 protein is CASREGPQGNQPQHF. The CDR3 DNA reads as TGTGCCAGCAGGGAGGGCCCGCAAGGCAATCAGCCCCAGCATTTT.

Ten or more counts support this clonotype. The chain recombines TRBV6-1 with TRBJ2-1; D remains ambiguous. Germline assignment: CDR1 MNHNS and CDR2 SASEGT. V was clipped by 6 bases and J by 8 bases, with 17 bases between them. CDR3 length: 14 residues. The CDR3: CASRKPLRGDEQFF. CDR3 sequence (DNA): TGTGCCAGCAGGAAACCTTTGAGAGGAGATGAGCAGTTCTTC.

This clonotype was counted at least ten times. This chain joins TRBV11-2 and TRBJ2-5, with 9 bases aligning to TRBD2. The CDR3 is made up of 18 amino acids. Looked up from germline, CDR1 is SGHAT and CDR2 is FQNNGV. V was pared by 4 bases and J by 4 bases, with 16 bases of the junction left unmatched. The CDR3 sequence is CASSYLTAGGQSAETQYF. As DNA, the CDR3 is TGTGCCAGCAGCTACCTAACGGCGGGGGGGCAGTCGGCAGAGACCCAGTACTTC.

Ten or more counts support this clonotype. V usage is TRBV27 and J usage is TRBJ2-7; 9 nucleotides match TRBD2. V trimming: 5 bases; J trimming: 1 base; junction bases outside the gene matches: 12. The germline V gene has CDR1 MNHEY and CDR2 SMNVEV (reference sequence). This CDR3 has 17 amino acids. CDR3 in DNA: TGTGCCAGCAGTCCCACTGGCGGGGGGGCCATTTCCTACGAGCAGTACTTC. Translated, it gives CASSPTGGGAISYEQYF.

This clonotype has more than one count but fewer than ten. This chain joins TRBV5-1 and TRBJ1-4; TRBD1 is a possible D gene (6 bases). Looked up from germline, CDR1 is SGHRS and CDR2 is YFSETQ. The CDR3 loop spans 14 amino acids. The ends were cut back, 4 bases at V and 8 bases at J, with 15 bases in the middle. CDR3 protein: CASSVDTGREKLFF. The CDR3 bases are TGCGCCAGCAGCGTCGATACAGGGAGGGAAAAACTGTTTTTT.

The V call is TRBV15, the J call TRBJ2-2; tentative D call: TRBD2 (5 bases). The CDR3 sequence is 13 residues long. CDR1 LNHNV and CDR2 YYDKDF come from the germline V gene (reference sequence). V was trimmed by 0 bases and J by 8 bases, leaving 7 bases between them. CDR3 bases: TGTGCCACCAGCAGAGATCCGGGAGGGGAGCTGTTTTTT. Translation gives CATSRDPGGELFF.

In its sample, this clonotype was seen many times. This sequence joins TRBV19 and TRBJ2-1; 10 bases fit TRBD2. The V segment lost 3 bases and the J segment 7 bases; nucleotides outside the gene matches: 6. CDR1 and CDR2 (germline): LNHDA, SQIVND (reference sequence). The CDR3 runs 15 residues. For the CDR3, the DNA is TGTGCCAGTAGTATCCCTAGCGGGGGCCCAAATGAGCAGTTCTTC. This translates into CASSIPSGGPNEQFF. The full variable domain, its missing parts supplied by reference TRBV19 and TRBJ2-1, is DGGITQSPKYLFRKEGQNVTLSCEQNLNHDAMYWYRQDPGQGLRLIYYSQIVNDFQKGDIAEGYSVSREKKESFPLTVTSAQKNPTAFYLCASSIPSGGPNEQFFGPGTRLTVL.

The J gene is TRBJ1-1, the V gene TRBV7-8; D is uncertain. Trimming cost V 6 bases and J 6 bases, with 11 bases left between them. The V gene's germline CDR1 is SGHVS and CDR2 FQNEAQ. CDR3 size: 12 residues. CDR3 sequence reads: CASRTGAAEAFF. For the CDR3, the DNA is TGTGCCAGCAGAACGGGTGCGGCTGAAGCTTTCTTT.

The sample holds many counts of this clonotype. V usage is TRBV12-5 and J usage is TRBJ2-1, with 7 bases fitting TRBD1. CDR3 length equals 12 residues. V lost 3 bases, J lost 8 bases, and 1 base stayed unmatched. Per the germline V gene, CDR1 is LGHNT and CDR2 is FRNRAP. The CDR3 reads CASGFQGDEQFF. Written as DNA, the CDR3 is TGTGCTAGTGGTTTCCAGGGGGATGAGCAGTTCTTC.

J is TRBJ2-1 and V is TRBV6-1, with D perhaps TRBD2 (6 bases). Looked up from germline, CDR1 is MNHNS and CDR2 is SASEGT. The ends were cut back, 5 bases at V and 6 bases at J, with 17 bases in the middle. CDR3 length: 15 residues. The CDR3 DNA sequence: TGTGCCAGCAGTTCCCAGACTTCGGGAGTCAATGAGCAGTTCTTC. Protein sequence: CASSSQTSGVNEQFF.

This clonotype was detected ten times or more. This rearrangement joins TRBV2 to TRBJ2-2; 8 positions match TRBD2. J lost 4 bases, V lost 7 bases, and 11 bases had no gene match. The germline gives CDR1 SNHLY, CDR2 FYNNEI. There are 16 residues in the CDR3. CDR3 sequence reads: CASTIRGGEGTGELFF. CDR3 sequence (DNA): TGTGCCAGCACCATCCGGGGGGGCGAGGGCACCGGGGAGCTGTTTTTT.

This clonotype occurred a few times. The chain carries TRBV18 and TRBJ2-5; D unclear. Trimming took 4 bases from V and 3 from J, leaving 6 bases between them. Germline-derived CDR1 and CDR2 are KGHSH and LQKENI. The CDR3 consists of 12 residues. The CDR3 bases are TGTGCCAGCTCACACGTTGAAGAGACCCAGTACTTC. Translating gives CASSHVEETQYF.

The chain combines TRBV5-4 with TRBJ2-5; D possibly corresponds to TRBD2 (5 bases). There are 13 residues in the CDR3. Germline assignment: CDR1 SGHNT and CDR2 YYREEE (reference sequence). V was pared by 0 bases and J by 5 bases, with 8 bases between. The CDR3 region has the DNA TGTGCCAGCAGCTTGGCTACTAGGGAGACCCAGTACTTC. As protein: CASSLATRETQYF.

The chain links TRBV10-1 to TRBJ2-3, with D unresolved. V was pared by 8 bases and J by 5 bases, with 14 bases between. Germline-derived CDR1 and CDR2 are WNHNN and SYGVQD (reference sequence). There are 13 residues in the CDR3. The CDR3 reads CASADTALDTQYF. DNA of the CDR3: TGCGCCAGCGCCGATACAGCTTTAGATACGCAGTATTTT.

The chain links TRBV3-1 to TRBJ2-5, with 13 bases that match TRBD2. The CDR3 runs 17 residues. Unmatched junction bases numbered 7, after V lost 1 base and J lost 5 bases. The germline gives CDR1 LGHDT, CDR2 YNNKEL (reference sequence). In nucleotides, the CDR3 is TGTGCCAGCAGCCAAGGGGGACTAGCGGGGAGAGGGGAGACCCAGTACTTC. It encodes CASSQGGLAGRGETQYF.

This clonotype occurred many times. The CDR3 DNA is TGTGCCAGCAATACGGGACTAGGGATCAATGAGCAGTTCTTC. Residues: CASNTGLGINEQFF. The chain joins TRBV2 to TRBJ2-1; 8 bases align to TRBD2. V shed 7 bases and J 6 bases; nucleotides not matched to a gene: 8. Germline V gives CDR1 SNHLY, CDR2 FYNNEI. This CDR3 has 14 residues.